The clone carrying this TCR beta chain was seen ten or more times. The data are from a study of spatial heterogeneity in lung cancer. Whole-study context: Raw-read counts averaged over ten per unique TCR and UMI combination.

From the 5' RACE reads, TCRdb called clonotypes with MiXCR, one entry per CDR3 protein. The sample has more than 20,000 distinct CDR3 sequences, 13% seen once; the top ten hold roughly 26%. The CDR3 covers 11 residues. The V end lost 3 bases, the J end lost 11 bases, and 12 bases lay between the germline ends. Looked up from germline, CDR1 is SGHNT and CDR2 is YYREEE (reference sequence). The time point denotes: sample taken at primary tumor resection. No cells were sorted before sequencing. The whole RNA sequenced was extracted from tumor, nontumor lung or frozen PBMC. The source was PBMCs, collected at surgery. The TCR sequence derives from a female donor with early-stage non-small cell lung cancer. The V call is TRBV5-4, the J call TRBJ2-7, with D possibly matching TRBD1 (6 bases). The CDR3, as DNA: TGTGCCAGCAGCTATGGACAGACAGAGTACGTC. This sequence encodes CASSYGQTEYV.